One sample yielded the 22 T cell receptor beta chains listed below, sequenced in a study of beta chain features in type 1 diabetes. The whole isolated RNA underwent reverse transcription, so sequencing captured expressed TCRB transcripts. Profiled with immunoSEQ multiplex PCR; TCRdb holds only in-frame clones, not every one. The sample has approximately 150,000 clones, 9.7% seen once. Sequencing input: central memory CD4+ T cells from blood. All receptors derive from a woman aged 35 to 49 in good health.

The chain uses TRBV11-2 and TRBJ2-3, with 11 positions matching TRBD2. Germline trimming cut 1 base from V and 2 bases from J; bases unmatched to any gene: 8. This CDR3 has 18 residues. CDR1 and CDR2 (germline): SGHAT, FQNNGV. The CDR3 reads CASSLATLAGGYTDTQYF. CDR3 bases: TGTGCCAGCAGCTTAGCGACGCTAGCGGGGGGTTACACAGATACGCAGTATTTT.

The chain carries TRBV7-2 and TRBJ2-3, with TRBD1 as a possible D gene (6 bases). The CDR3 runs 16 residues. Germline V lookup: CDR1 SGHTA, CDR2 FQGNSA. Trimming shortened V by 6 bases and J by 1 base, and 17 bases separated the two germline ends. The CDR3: CASRSARTARTDTQYF. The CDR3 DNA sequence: TGTGCCAGCAGATCAGCCCGGACAGCTCGCACAGATACGCAGTATTTT.

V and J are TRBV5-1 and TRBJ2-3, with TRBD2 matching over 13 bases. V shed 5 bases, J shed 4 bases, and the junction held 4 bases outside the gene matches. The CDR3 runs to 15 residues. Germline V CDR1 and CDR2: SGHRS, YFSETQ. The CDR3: CASRGLAGSPDTQYF. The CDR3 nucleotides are TGCGCCAGCAGGGGACTAGCGGGGTCCCCAGATACGCAGTATTTT. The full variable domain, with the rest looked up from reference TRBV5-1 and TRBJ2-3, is KAGVTQTPRYLIKTRGQQVTLSCSPISGHRSVSWYQQTPGQGLQFLFEYFSETQRNKGNFPGRFSGRQFSNSRSEMNVSTLELGDSALYLCASRGLAGSPDTQYFGPGTRLTVL.

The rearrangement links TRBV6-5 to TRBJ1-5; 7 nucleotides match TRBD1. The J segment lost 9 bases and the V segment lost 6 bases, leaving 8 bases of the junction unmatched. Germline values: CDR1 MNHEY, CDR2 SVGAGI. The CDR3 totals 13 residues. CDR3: CASRPQGIAPQHF. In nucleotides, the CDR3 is TGTGCCAGCAGGCCACAGGGGATTGCGCCCCAGCATTTT.

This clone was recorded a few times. The CDR3 nucleotides are TGTGCCAGCAGTTCTCCTTTGGGGACAGCGAAAAACATTCAGTACTTC. It translates to CASSSPLGTAKNIQYF. V usage is TRBV6-6 and J usage is TRBJ2-4, with 7 nucleotides matching TRBD1. After removal of 4 bases from V and 4 bases from J, the junction contained 10 bases not matched to a gene. The CDR3 totals 16 residues. The germline CDR1 and CDR2 sequences are MNHNY and SVGAGI (reference sequence).

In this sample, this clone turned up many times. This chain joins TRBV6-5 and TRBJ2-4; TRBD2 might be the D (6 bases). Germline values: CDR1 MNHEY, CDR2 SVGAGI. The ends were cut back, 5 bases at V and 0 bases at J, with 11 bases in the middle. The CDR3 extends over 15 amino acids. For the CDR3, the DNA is TGTGCCAGCAGTGGGACTTCCGTAGCCAAAAACATTCAGTACTTC. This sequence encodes CASSGTSVAKNIQYF.

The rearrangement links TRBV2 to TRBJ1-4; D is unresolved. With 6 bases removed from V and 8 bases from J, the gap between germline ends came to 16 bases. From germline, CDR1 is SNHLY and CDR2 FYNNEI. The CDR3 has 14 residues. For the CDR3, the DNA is TGTGCCAGCAGGATGACGGAGTCGAGGGAAAAACTGTTTTTT. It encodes CASRMTESREKLFF.

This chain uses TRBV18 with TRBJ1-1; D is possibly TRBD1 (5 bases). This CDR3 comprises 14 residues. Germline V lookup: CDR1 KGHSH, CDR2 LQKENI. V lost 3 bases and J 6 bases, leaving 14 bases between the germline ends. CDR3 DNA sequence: TGTGCCAGCTCACCGGGACTCACGGAGCCTGAAGCTTTCTTT. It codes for CASSPGLTEPEAFF. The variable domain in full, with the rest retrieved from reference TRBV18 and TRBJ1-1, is NAGVMQNPRHLVRRRGQEARLRCSPMKGHSHVYWYRQLPEEGLKFMVYLQKENIIDESGMPKERFSAEFPKEGPSILRIQQVVRGDSAAYFCASSPGLTEPEAFFGQGTRLTVV.

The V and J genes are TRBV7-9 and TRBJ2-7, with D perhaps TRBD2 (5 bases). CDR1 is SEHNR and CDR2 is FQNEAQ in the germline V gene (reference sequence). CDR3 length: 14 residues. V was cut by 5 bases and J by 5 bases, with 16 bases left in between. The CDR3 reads CASSPYSLVDEQYF. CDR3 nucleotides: TGTGCCAGCAGCCCCTACTCACTAGTCGACGAGCAGTACTTC.

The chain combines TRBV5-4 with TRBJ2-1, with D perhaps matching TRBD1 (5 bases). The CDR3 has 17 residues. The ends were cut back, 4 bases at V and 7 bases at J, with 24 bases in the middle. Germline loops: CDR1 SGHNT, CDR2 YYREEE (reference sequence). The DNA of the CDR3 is TGTGCCAGCAGCCCCGGTCAAGGCAGCCCCAAGGGGAATGAGCAGTTCTTC. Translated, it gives CASSPGQGSPKGNEQFF.

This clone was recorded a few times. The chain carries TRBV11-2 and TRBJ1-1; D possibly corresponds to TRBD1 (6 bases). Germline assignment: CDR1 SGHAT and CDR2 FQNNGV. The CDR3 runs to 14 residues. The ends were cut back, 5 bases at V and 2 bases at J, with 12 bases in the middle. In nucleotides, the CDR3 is TGTGCCAGCAGCGCACCGGGGGGCAACACTGAAGCTTTCTTT. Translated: CASSAPGGNTEAFF.

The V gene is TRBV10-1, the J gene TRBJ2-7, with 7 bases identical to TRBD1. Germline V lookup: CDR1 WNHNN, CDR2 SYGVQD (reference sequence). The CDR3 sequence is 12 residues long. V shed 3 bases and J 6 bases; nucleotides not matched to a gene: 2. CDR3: CASSERGLEQYF. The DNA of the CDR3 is TGCGCCAGCAGTGAAAGGGGGCTCGAGCAGTACTTC.

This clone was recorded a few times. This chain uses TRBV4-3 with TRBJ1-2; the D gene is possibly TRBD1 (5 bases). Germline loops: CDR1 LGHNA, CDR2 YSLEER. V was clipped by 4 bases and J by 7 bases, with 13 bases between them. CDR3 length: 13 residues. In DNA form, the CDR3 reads TGCGCCAGCAGCCTTCAGGGAGGCGTTGGCTACACCTTC. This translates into CASSLQGGVGYTF.

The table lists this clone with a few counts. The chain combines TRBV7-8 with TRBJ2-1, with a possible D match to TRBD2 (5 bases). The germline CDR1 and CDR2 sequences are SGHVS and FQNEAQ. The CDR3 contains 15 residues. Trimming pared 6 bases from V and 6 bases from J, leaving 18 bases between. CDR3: CASSESWRGSNEQFF. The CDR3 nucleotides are TGTGCCAGCAGTGAGTCTTGGAGAGGGAGCAATGAGCAGTTCTTC.

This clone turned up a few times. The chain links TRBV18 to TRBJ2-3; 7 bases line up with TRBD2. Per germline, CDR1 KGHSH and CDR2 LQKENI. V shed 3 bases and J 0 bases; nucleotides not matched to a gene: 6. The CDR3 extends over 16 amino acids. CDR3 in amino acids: CASSPPAAGSTDTQYF. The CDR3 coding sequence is TGTGCCAGCTCACCTCCCGCAGCGGGGAGCACAGATACGCAGTATTTT.

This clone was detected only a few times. The CDR3, as DNA: TGTGCCAGCAGTTACGGGCACCGCAATGAGCAGTTCTTC. Protein product: CASSYGHRNEQFF. This chain joins TRBV6-5 and TRBJ2-1; D is undetermined. V was trimmed by 2 bases and J by 6 bases, leaving 8 bases between them. The length of the CDR3 is 13 residues. CDR1 and CDR2 from the germline V gene are MNHEY and SVGAGI.

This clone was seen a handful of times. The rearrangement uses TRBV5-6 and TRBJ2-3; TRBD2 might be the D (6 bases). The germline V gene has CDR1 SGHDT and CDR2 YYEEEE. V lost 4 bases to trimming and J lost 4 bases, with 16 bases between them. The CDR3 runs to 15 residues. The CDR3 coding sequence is TGTGCCAGCAGCCCGACTAGTTTTTTTGCAGATACGCAGTATTTT. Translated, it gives CASSPTSFFADTQYF.

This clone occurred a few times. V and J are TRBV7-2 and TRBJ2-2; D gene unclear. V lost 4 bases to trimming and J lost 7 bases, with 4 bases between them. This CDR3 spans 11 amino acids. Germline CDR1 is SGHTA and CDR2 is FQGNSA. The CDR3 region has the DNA TGTGCCAGCAGCTCATTCGGGGAGCTGTTTTTT. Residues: CASSSFGELFF. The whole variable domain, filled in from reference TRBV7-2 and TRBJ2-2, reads GAGVSQSPSNKVTEKGKDVELRCDPISGHTALYWYRQSLGQGLEFLIYFQGNSAPDKSGLPSDRFSAERTGGSVSTLTIQRTQQEDSAVYLCASSSFGELFFGEGSRLTVL.

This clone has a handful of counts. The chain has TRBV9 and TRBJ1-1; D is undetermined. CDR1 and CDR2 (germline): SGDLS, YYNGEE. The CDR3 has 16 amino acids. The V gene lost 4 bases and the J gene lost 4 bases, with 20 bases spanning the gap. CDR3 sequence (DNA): TGTGCCAGCAGCCCCCCCGGTCAGGAGGGTCGCACTGAAGCTTTCTTT. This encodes CASSPPGQEGRTEAFF.

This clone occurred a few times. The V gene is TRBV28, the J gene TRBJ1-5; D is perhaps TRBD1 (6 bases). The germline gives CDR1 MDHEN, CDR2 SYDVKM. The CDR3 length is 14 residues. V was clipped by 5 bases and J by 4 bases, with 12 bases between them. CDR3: CASSKWDINQPQHF. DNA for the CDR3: TGTGCCAGCAGTAAGTGGGACATAAATCAGCCCCAGCATTTT.

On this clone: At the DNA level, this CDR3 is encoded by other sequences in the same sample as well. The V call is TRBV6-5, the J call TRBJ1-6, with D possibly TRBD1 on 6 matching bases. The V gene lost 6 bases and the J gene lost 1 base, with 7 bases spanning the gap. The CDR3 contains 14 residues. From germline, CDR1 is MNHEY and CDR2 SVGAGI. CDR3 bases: TGTGCCAGCAGACAGGGATCCTATAATTCACCCCTCCACTTT. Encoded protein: CASRQGSYNSPLHF.

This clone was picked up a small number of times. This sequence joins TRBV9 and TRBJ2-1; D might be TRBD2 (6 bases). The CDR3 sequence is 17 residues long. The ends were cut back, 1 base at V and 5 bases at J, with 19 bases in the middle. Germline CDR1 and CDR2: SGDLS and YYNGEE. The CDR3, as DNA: TGTGCCAGCAGCGTACGGGGCGGGGCGGTGAACAACAATGAGCAGTTCTTC. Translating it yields CASSVRGGAVNNNEQFF.